This section outlines one T cell receptor (beta chain) sequence together with its context. What it binds is not known. The method was immunoSEQ multiplex PCR; TCRdb's version includes in-frame clones alone and lacks a portion of them. Of hundreds of thousands of clones listed, approximately 79% are singletons. This specimen belongs to a study of shared clonotypes between healthy human individuals. About the study: Per-donor plates numbered three CD4 naive, three CD4 memory, two CD8 naive and one CD8 memory. Overall study findings and caveats: Naive subsets generally exceeded memory subsets in estimated richness. The expectation was that sequencing depth would affect clonotype sharing among donors.

Germline trimming cut 4 bases from V and 2 bases from J; bases unmatched to any gene: 5. The CDR3 is made up of 17 amino acids. Germline values: CDR1 MDHEN, CDR2 SYDVKM. This sequence originates from a young woman in good health. The sequencing input was memory CD4+ T cells sorted from blood. Subset of the sample: CD45RA-negative fraction. The chain recombines TRBV28 with TRBJ2-3; TRBD2 aligns across 14 bases. DNA of the CDR3: TGTGCCAGCAGTTCCGGACTAGCGGGAGGCGTCACAGATACGCAGTATTTT. This sequence encodes CASSSGLAGGVTDTQYF.